A single sample gave rise to the 17 T cell receptor beta chains below, sequenced in a study of T cells expressing NK-cell markers. Reprocessing the 5' RACE reads, TCRdb reports a single entry for every CDR3 protein and omits DNA. The table lists some 340,000 distinct CDR3 sequences. The sequenced sample was blood T cells: a sorted CD56 or NKG2C T cell subset, CD4+ or CD8+ T cells, or bulk PBMC T cells (not recorded which). These receptors were taken from a man aged 18-75 years in good health.

V is TRBV29-1 and J is TRBJ2-5. CDR3 size: 11 residues. Germline loops: CDR1 SQVTM, CDR2 ANQGSEA. CDR3 sequence: CSVHSGETQYF.

The chain joins TRBV20-1 to TRBJ2-5; no DNA is available, so the TRBD2 call from TCRdb remains unchecked. This CDR3 has 14 residues. Germline CDR1 reads DFQATT; CDR2 reads SNEGSKA (reference sequence). The CDR3 protein is CSASQRGREETQYF.

V usage is TRBV2 and J usage is TRBJ2-1; TCRdb reports TRBD2, a call that lacks DNA to check it against. CDR1 and CDR2 (germline): SNHLY, FYNNEI. This CDR3 spans 15 amino acids. The CDR3 here is CASSARQGGYNEQFF.

J is TRBJ2-5 and V is TRBV27; TCRdb gives TRBD1 as the D gene, but with no DNA this cannot be confirmed. Germline V lookup: CDR1 MNHEY, CDR2 SMNVEV (reference sequence). The CDR3 sequence is 14 residues long. The CDR3 reads CASSFRGRQETQYF.

V is TRBV6-5 and J is TRBJ2-1. From germline, CDR1 is MNHEY and CDR2 SVGAGI. The CDR3 consists of 15 residues. The CDR3 sequence is CASSYSFGRRNEQFF.

This chain uses TRBV24-1 with TRBJ2-1; TCRdb reports TRBD1, a call that lacks DNA to check it against. The CDR3 contains 14 residues. From germline, CDR1 is KGHDR and CDR2 SFDVKD. The CDR3 reads CATSATGPRGEQFF.

This chain links TRBV5-1 with TRBJ2-7; TCRdb returns TRBD1, unconfirmable since there is no DNA. The CDR3 runs 13 residues. CDR1 and CDR2 (germline): SGHRS, YFSETQ. The CDR3 here is CASSRDRGYEQYF.

The CDR3 spells CSARHPKVGELFF. The chain employs TRBV20-1 and TRBJ2-2. The germline CDR1 and CDR2 sequences are DFQATT and SNEGSKA (reference sequence). The length of the CDR3 is 13 residues.

The chain has TRBV6-1 and TRBJ1-6. Germline CDR1 reads MNHNS; CDR2 reads SASEGT. The length of the CDR3 is 16 residues. The CDR3 sequence is CASSRGGAVVDSPLHF.

This chain connects TRBV12-3 or TRBV12-4 to TRBJ2-3. This CDR3 region has 13 residues. CDR3 sequence: CASSLKGSDTQYF.

V gene TRBV5-5 combines with J gene TRBJ2-7; TCRdb's assignment of TRBD1 cannot be checked, as there is no DNA. The CDR3 has 15 amino acids. Per the germline V gene, CDR1 is SGHKS and CDR2 is YYEKEE (reference sequence). The CDR3 loop is CASSSNGQIRYEQYF.

The chain is built from TRBV20-1 and TRBJ2-7. The CDR3 contains 14 residues. Per the germline V gene, CDR1 is DFQATT and CDR2 is SNEGSKA (reference sequence). Here the CDR3 reads CSARGRVRSYEQYF.

The chain joins TRBV5-1 to TRBJ2-1; TCRdb gives TRBD1 as the D gene, but with no DNA this cannot be confirmed. Germline V gene data show CDR1 as SGHRS and CDR2 as YFSETQ. This CDR3 comprises 15 residues. CDR3 protein: CASSLFGQGGNEQFF.

This rearrangement joins TRBV6-1 to TRBJ2-5; TCRdb's D call, TRBD1, is unchecked because there is no DNA. The CDR3 has 15 residues. Germline assignment: CDR1 MNHNS and CDR2 SASEGT. CDR3 sequence: CASSPRTGGLETQYF.

The gene calls are TRBV7-2 and TRBJ2-2. The germline V gene encodes CDR1 SGHTA and CDR2 FQGNSA. This CDR3 contains 16 residues. This chain's CDR3 is CASSPSGVRNTGELFF.

The chain couples TRBV12-3 or TRBV12-4 to TRBJ2-3; the D gene TCRdb calls, TRBD2, cannot be checked with no DNA. The CDR3 runs 14 residues. CDR3 sequence: CASSRGGNADTQYF.

The chain recombines TRBV6-1 with TRBJ2-5. CDR1 is MNHNS, CDR2 SASEGT, per germline. CDR3 length: 13 residues. CDR3 residues: CASHRTNVETQYF.